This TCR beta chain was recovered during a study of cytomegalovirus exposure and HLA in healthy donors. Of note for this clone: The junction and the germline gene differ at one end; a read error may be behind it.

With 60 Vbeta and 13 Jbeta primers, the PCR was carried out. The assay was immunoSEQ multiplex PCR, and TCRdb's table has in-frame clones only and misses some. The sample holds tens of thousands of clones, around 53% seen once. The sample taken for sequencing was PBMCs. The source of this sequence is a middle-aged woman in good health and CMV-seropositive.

In nucleotides, the CDR3 is TGTGCCAGCAGCCAGCCAGGGACTAGCGGGGGCAGCAGAGATACGCAGTATTTT. Protein product: CASSQPGTSGGSRDTQYF. This chain joins TRBV4-2 and TRBJ2-3; 14 nucleotides align to TRBD2. This CDR3 is 18 amino acids long. Germline lookup yields CDR1 LGHNA and CDR2 YNFKEQ.